This T cell receptor (beta chain) comes out of a study of shared clonotypes between healthy human individuals. With respect to this clone: Its target is unknown.

Profiled with immunoSEQ multiplex PCR; TCRdb holds only in-frame clones, not every one. The sample includes over 1.5 million clones, nearly 99% of them seen just once. Study-wide points: The authors sampled blood alone, and tissue repertoires likely differ. Naive subsets generally had larger estimated richness than memory subsets. Clonotype sharing levels among donors were expected to vary with sequencing depth.

Trimming pared 5 bases from V and 3 bases from J, leaving 14 bases between. The CDR3 extends over 15 amino acids. CDR1 MNHEY and CDR2 SMNVEV come from the germline V gene (reference sequence). Sequencing was carried out using naive CD4+ T cells sorted from blood. The subset: CD45RA+ positively selected. This sequence joins TRBV27 and TRBJ1-5; no definite D call. This clonotype originated in a man aged 25-40 years in good health. CDR3 bases: TGTGCCAGCAGTGTTGCAGGTTTTTCCAATCAGCCCCAGCATTTT. Its translation: CASSVAGFSNQPQHF.